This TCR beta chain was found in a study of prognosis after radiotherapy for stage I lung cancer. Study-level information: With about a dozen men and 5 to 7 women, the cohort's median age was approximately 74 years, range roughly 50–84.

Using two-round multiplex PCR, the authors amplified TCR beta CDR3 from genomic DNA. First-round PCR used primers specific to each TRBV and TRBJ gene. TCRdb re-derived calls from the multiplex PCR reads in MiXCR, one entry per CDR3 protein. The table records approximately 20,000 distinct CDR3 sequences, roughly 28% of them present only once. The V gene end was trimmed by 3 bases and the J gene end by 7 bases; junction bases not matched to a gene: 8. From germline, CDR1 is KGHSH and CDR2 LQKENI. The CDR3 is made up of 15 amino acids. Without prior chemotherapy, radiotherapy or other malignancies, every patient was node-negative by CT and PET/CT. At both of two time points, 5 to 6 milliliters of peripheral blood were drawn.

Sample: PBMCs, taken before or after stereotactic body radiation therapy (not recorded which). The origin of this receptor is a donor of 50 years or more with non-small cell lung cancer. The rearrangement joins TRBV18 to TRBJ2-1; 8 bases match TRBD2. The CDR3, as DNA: TGTGCCAGCTCACCTCCGGGGACTAGGAGGAATGAGCAGTTCTTC. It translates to CASSPPGTRRNEQFF.